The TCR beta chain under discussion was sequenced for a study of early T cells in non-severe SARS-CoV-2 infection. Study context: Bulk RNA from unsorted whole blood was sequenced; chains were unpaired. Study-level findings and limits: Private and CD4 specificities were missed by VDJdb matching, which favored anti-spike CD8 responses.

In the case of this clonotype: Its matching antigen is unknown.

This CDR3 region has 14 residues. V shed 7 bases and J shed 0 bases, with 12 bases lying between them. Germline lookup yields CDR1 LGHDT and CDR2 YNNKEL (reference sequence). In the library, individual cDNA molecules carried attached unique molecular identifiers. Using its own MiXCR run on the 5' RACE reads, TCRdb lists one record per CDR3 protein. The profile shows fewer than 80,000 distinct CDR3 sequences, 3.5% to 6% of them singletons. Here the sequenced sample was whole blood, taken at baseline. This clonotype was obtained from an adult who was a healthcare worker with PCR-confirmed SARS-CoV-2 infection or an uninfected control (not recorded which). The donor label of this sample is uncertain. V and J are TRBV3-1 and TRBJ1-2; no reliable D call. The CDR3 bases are TGTGCCAGCACCCCGGTCAGAGCTAACTATGGCTACACCTTC. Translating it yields CASTPVRANYGYTF.